This T cell receptor (beta chain) is from a study of blood T cell repertoires in COVID-19. Germline assignment: CDR1 SGHTA and CDR2 FQGTGA. The CDR3 has 15 residues. V lost 5 bases, J lost 5 bases, and 11 bases stayed unmatched. Clones were read by immunoSEQ multiplex PCR, and TCRdb kept only the in-frame ones, dropping some. The repertoire consists of 120,000 or so clones, with roughly 83% occurring once and the leading ten covering 30% to 45%. The gene calls are TRBV7-3 and TRBJ2-7; TRBD1 agrees at 8 bases. The sequence was obtained from a middle-aged man with active or convalescent COVID-19. Sequenced input: peripheral blood. CDR3 DNA: TGTGCCAGCAGCCATCGGGACAGGCCACCCAACGAGCAGTACTTC. Encoded protein: CASSHRDRPPNEQYF.